These T cell receptor beta chains were read from a single sample in a study of cytomegalovirus exposure and HLA in healthy donors. The method was immunoSEQ multiplex PCR; TCRdb's version includes in-frame clones alone and lacks a portion of them. The sample holds 45,000 to 60,000 clones. The sequenced sample consisted of PBMCs. These receptors all come from a woman in her forties in good health and CMV-seronegative. Both conserved end residues are trimmed from each CDR3. Each record gives: CDR3 protein, J gene, V gene.

ASRAIAGRVYEQY	TRBJ2-7	TRBV6-5
ASSWTGGTGANVLT	TRBJ2-6	TRBV6-5
ASSLGQGENEQY	TRBJ2-7	TRBV5-1
ASSQEVPEGANTGELF	TRBJ2-2	TRBV4-3
ASSHQGTSGRETQY	TRBJ2-5	TRBV27
SASSRGDAF	TRBJ1-1	TRBV20-1
ASSLPGTNTEAF	TRBJ1-1	TRBV5-6
AWSLGPGNEQY	TRBJ2-7	TRBV30
ASSPRDRTYEQY	TRBJ2-7	TRBV7-2
ASSPTSGDTQY	TRBJ2-3	TRBV6-6
ASSPLGPGQGASSNQPQH	TRBJ1-5	TRBV18
ASKEGVWTAYGYT	TRBJ1-2	TRBV19
ASSQGLAGEGETQY	TRBJ2-5	TRBV9
ASSPTVGQGAPRGYT	TRBJ1-2	TRBV18
ASSLGLAGGVDTQY	TRBJ2-3	TRBV5-1
ASSEAAGAVDNSPLH	TRBJ1-6	TRBV6-1
ASSQDATGGAYEQY	TRBJ2-7	TRBV4-3
ASSSSQAGYGYT	TRBJ1-2	TRBV9
ASSLNGGEAF	TRBJ1-1	TRBV27
AWSGQGRVGGYT	TRBJ1-2	TRBV30
ASRDRDRVPEQY	TRBJ2-7	TRBV6-1
ASSPSGGGGTEAF	TRBJ1-1	TRBV9
AWGTGRSGANVLT	TRBJ2-6	TRBV30
ASSEFPLQGTPEHTEAF	TRBJ1-1	TRBV6-4
ATSRDRGQSRREKLF	TRBJ1-4	TRBV15
ASSRGQGLDYGYT	TRBJ1-2	TRBV5-1
ASSQGPAGAYEQY	TRBJ2-7	TRBV19
ASSLISHPNEQF	TRBJ2-1	TRBV7-2
ASSYPGQPTS	TRBJ1-2	TRBV7-8
ASSGPGAVTEAF	TRBJ1-1	TRBV6-1
ASSIQVLHYEQY	TRBJ2-7	TRBV19
ASSQVSGTGGRELF	TRBJ2-2	TRBV4-2
AWREASVYGYT	TRBJ1-2	TRBV30
ASSTPGERSGELF	TRBJ2-2	TRBV19
ASSYSAGDTQY	TRBJ2-3	TRBV6-5
ASSFNQGADTYEQY	TRBJ2-7	TRBV28
ASSQDGDRGETQY	TRBJ2-5	TRBV5-1
ASRAAGIGNQPQH	TRBJ1-5	TRBV19
ASRTSDRGSGNTIY	TRBJ1-3	TRBV6-6
ASSSRTGGNTIY	TRBJ1-3	TRBV5-1
ASSLTDRGTDTQY	TRBJ2-3	TRBV5-1
ASSMGQGFGYT	TRBJ1-2	TRBV19
ASSLAFINEQF	TRBJ2-1	TRBV7-2
ASSIGLDGTEAF	TRBJ1-1	TRBV7-2
AWSLPGTSGETQY	TRBJ2-5	TRBV30
ASSENRERSF	TRBJ2-1	TRBV2
ASSSISGGMNTEAF	TRBJ1-1	TRBV5-1
ASSLEGRVSYEQY	TRBJ2-7	TRBV5-1
ASSQPGKYQETQY	TRBJ2-5	TRBV7-8
ASNSGDNQPQH	TRBJ1-5	TRBV5-6
NGQLQETQY	TRBJ2-5	TRBV20-1
ASSLSRLTSNTEAF	TRBJ1-1	TRBV19
ATSRDPRGDTGELF	TRBJ2-2	TRBV15